This T cell receptor (beta chain) was captured in a study of CD8 T cells in ankylosing spondylitis. The CDR3 has 14 amino acids. Germline V lookup: CDR1 SGHRS, CDR2 YFSETQ. V lost 0 bases to trimming and J lost 1 base, with 7 bases between them. Construction of TCR beta libraries was performed using quantitative 5'-RACE with molecular barcodes. In TCRdb, the 5' RACE reads were re-called with MiXCR into one record per CDR3 protein. The sample contains 84,000 or so distinct CDR3 sequences, 25% to 35% of which appear only once. The sequence came from a male donor with ankylosing spondylitis or in good health (not recorded which). Sequenced input: blood, either unsorted or a sorted T cell fraction (not recorded which). The J gene is TRBJ1-1, the V gene TRBV5-1, with D unresolved. This chain's CDR3 is CASSLGRTNTEAFF. The CDR3, as DNA: TGCGCCAGCAGCTTGGGGCGTACGAACACTGAAGCTTTCTTT.